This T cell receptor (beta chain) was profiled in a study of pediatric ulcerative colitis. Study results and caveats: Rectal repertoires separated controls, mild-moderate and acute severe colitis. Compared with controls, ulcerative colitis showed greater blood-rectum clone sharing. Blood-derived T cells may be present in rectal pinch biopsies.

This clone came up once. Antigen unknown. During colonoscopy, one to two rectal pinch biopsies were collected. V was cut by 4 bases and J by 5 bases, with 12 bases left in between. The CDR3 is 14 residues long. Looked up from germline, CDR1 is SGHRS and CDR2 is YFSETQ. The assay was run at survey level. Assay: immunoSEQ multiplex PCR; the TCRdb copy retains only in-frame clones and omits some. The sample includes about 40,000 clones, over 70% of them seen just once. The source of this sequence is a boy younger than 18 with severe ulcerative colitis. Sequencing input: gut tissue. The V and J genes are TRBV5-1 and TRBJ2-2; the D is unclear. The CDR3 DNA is TGCGCCAGCAGCCCCCAACAGACAACCGGGGAGCTGTTTTTT. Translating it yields CASSPQQTTGELFF.